This T cell receptor (beta chain) appears in the sequencing data of a study of blood T cells in healthy people across ages. Combining a sample-barcoded 5' primer with a J-beta primer mix, a second PCR ran for roughly 7 to 11 cycles. MiXCR, applied by TCRdb to the 5' RACE reads, yields one record per CDR3 protein. This table has some 900,000 distinct CDR3 sequences, under 35% appearing once. Study-wide results and caveats: A roughly linear age-dependent decrease characterized TCR beta diversity per million T cells. Expanded clonotype shifts may have been confounded, as the donors had an unknown CMV status. The long-lived group displayed more naive CD4+ cells, plus higher diversity, than the aged donors did.

Every participating donor contributed roughly 11 milliliters of peripheral blood through a draw. The germline V gene encodes CDR1 SEHNR and CDR2 FQNEAQ (reference sequence). The CDR3 is 15 amino acids. The V end lost 3 bases, the J end lost 1 base, and 10 bases lay between the germline ends. There are a few counts of this clonotype. Its matching antigen is unknown. The material sequenced was blood. This clonotype was obtained from a woman older than 75 in good health. V gene TRBV7-9 combines with J gene TRBJ2-4; D remains unclear. CDR3 nucleotide sequence: TGTGCCAGCAGCTTCAATGAACCGGCCAAAAACATTCAGTACTTC. It codes for CASSFNEPAKNIQYF.